The present T cell receptor beta chain was sequenced within a study of T cell repertoires in cytomegalovirus infection. Overall study context: CMV infection together with matching HLA type was indicated by public TCR beta signatures.

This clonotype was counted many times. TCRdb reprocessed the reads via MiXCR and lists one record per CDR3 protein. The repertoire holds nearly 550,000 distinct CDR3 sequences, with 16% as singletons. The ends were cut back, 5 bases at V and 3 bases at J, with 16 bases in the middle. The germline V gene has CDR1 SEHNR and CDR2 FQNEAQ (reference sequence). This CDR3 spans 15 amino acids. The clonotype was recovered from a human donor in good health (CMV status not recorded). Some clones in this sample may be carry-over from other donors' samples. Sequenced: CD8+ T cells from PBMCs. This chain joins TRBV7-9 and TRBJ1-1; maybe TRBD1 (5 bases). The CDR3 is CASSPPGPADTEAFF. The CDR3, as DNA: TGTGCCAGCAGCCCCCCAGGGCCCGCGGACACTGAAGCTTTCTTT.